Reported below is one T cell receptor (beta chain). These data belong to a study of control samples from healthy donors and cancer patients. Only in-frame clones appear in the TCRdb table, and some are missing; sequencing was by immunoSEQ multiplex PCR. Of about 250,000 clones in the sample, about four fifths are singletons; the top ten hold about an eighth. Trimming cost V 4 bases and J 1 base, with 13 bases left between them. The CDR3 runs to 15 residues. Germline V gene lookup returns CDR1 LGHNA and CDR2 YNFKEQ. The source is a woman aged 60 to 75 with lung cancer. The chain couples TRBV4-2 to TRBJ1-1, with D perhaps matching TRBD1 (5 bases). Sequences were obtained from PBMCs. The DNA of the CDR3 is TGTGCCAGCAGCCCCCCGGGGCAGGAGAACACTGAAGCTTTCTTT. Its translation is CASSPPGQENTEAFF.